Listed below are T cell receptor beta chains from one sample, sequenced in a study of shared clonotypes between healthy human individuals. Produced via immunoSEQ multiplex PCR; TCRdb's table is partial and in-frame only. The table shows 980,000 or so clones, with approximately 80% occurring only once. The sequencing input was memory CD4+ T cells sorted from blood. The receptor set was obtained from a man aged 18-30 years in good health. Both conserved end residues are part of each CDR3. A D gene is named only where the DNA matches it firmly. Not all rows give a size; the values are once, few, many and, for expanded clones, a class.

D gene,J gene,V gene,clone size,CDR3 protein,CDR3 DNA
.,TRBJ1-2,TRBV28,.,CASRAGGRYGYTF,TGTGCCAGCCGAGCGGGGGGGCGGTATGGCTACACCTTC
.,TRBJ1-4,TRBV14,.,CASSQRGTGKLFF,TGTGCCAGCAGCCAACGCGGAACCGGAAAACTGTTTTTT
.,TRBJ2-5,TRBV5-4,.,CASSLPLQETQYF,TGTGCCAGCAGCCTCCCGCTTCAAGAGACCCAGTACTTC
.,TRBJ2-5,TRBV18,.,CASSREAGQGTQYF,TGTGCCAGCTCACGAGAGGCAGGCCAAGGGACCCAGTACTTC
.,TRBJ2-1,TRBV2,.,CASSLIEASYNEQFF,TGTGCCAGCAGCCTAATCGAGGCTTCCTACAATGAGCAGTTCTTC
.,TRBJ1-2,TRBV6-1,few,CASSARSQGPYGYTF,TGTGCCAGCAGTGCTCGTTCCCAGGGGCCGTATGGCTACACCTTC
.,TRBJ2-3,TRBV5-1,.,CASSHGGRGDTQYF,TGCGCCAGCAGCCACGGGGGGCGTGGAGATACGCAGTATTTT
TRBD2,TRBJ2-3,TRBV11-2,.,CASSLHDGLAGRPDTQYF,TGTGCCAGCAGCTTACACGACGGACTAGCGGGACGACCAGATACGCAGTATTTT
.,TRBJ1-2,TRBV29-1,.,CSVALGINYGYTF,TGCAGCGTTGCTCTGGGGATTAACTATGGCTACACCTTC
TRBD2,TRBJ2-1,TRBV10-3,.,CAISTSGVGPNEQFF,TGTGCCATCAGTACTAGCGGGGTGGGTCCCAATGAGCAGTTCTTC
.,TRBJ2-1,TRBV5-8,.,CASSLVGVAGKAYNEQFF,TGTGCCAGCAGCTTGGTCGGGGTAGCAGGAAAGGCCTACAATGAGCAGTTCTTC
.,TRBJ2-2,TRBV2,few,CASTEGRSSGELFF,TGTGCCAGTACGGAGGGCCGCTCCAGCGGGGAGCTGTTTTTT
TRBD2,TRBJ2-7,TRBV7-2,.,CASSLGLAGSYEQYF,TGTGCCAGCAGCTTAGGACTAGCGGGCTCCTACGAGCAGTACTTC
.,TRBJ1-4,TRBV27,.,CASSLSWQNNEKLFF,TGTGCCAGCAGTTTATCTTGGCAGAATAATGAAAAACTGTTTTTT
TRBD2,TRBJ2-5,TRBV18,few,CASSLGLAGGPGQETQYF,TGTGCCAGCTCACTCGGACTAGCGGGAGGGCCGGGTCAAGAGACCCAGTACTTC
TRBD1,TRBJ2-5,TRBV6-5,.,CASSYADRGRETQYF,TGTGCCAGCAGTTACGCGGACAGGGGGCGAGAGACCCAGTACTTC
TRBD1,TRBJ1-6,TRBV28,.,CASSLSGQGTSPLHF,TGTGCCAGCAGTTTATCGGGACAGGGCACCTCACCCCTCCACTTT
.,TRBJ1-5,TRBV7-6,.,CASSRAGGPNQPQHF,TGTGCCAGCAGCCGTGCCGGGGGGCCGAATCAGCCCCAGCATTTT
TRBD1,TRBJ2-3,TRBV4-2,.,CASSQVTGGTDTQYF,TGTGCCAGCAGCCAAGTGACAGGGGGTACAGATACGCAGTATTTT
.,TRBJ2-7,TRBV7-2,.,CASSLGLAPHEQYF,TGTGCCAGCAGCTTAGGCCTAGCTCCCCACGAGCAGTACTTC
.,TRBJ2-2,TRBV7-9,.,CASSPVGANTGELFF,TGTGCCAGCAGCCCGGTGGGAGCGAACACCGGGGAGCTGTTTTTT
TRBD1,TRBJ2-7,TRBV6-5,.,CASSVEGRGLYEQYF,TGTGCCTCATCGGTTGAGGGCAGGGGGCTCTACGAGCAGTACTTC
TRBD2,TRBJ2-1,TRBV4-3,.,CASSQLAGVTSSYNEQFF,TGCGCCAGCAGCCAGCTAGCGGGGGTCACAAGCTCCTACAATGAGCAGTTCTTC
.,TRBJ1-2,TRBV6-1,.,CASNGGSYGYTF,TGTGCCAGCAATGGGGGGTCCTATGGCTACACCTTC
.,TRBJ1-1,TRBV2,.,CATREAGVVTEAFF,TGTGCCACCCGGGAGGCGGGGGTGGTCACTGAAGCTTTCTTT
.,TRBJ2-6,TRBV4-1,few,CASSQTGGANVLTF,TGCGCCAGCAGCCAGACCGGAGGGGCCAACGTCCTGACTTTC
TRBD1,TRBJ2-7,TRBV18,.,CASSPPNSGQGGNEQYF,TGTGCCAGCTCACCACCGAACAGCGGACAGGGGGGTAACGAGCAGTACTTC
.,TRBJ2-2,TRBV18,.,CASSPGTLQTGGELFF,TGTGCCAGCTCACCAGGGACCCTACAGACCGGTGGGGAGCTGTTTTTT
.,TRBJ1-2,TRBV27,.,CASSSRIQGRKGYTF,TGTGCCAGCAGTTCCCGGATACAGGGTCGTAAAGGCTACACCTTC
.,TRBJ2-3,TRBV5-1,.,CASSPGLLDTQYF,TGCGCCAGCAGCCCGGGACTCTTAGATACGCAGTATTTT
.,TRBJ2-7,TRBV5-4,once,CASSLPGPYNPNEQYF,TGTGCCAGCAGCCTACCTGGGCCTTACAACCCCAACGAGCAGTACTTC
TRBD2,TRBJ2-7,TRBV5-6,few,CASSRQGTSAYEQYF,TGTGCCAGCAGCCGCCAAGGGACTAGCGCCTACGAGCAGTACTTC
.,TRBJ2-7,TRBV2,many,CASRGSGLSYEQYF,TGTGCCAGCAGAGGTTCGGGACTGAGTTACGAGCAGTACTTC
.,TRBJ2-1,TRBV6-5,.,CASSRGRPNEQFF,TGTGCCAGCAGTCGAGGACGACCCAATGAGCAGTTCTTC
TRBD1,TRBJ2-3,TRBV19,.,CASSFSGQGVRDTQYF,TGTGCCAGTAGTTTCTCAGGACAGGGGGTACGAGATACGCAGTATTTT
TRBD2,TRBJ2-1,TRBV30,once,CAWTGTSGMRNEQFF,TGTGCCTGGACGGGGACTAGCGGGATGAGGAATGAGCAGTTCTTC
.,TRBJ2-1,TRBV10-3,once,CAISGDFSYNEQFF,TGTGCCATCAGTGGGGACTTCTCCTACAATGAGCAGTTCTTC
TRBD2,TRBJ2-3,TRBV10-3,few,CAISASSGSTDTQYF,TGTGCCATCAGTGCCTCTAGCGGAAGCACAGATACGCAGTATTTT
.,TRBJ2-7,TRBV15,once,CATSTSSQKGEQYF,TGTGCCACCAGCACCTCCTCCCAAAAGGGAGAGCAGTACTTC
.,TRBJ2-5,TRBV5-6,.,CASSIPQSATQYF,TGTGCCAGCAGCATCCCACAATCAGCGACCCAGTACTTC
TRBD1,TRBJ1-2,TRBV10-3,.,CAISDYRGDYGYTF,TGTGCCATCAGTGACTACAGGGGTGACTATGGCTACACCTTC
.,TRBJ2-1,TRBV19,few,CASSIARGGNEQFF,TGTGCCAGTAGTATAGCCAGGGGTGGCAATGAGCAGTTCTTC
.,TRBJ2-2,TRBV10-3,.,CAISVQEANTGELFF,TGTGCCATCAGTGTGCAGGAAGCGAACACCGGGGAGCTGTTTTTT
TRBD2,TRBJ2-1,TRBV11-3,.,CASSLGPSGGYNEQFF,TGTGCCAGCAGCTTAGGTCCTAGCGGGGGCTACAATGAGCAGTTCTTC
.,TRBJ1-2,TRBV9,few,CASSVEGAGYTF,TGTGCCAGCAGCGTAGAAGGGGCTGGCTACACCTTC
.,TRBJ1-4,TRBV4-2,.,CASSQDGAGGFATNEKLFF,TGTGCCAGCAGCCAAGATGGGGCAGGAGGCTTTGCAACTAATGAAAAACTGTTTTTT
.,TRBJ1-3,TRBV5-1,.,CASSLDGALGNTIYF,TGCGCCAGCAGCTTGGACGGGGCGCTGGGGAACACCATATATTTT
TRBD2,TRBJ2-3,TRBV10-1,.,CASSLTSGRGADTQYF,TGCGCCAGCAGCTTGACTAGCGGGAGGGGAGCAGATACGCAGTATTTT
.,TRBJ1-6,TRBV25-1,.,CASSDDGGGNSPLHF,TGTGCCAGCAGTGACGACGGAGGAGGGAATTCACCCCTCCACTTT
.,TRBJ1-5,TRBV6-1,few,CASKGFQYQPQHF,TGTGCCAGCAAGGGCTTTCAGTATCAGCCCCAGCATTTT